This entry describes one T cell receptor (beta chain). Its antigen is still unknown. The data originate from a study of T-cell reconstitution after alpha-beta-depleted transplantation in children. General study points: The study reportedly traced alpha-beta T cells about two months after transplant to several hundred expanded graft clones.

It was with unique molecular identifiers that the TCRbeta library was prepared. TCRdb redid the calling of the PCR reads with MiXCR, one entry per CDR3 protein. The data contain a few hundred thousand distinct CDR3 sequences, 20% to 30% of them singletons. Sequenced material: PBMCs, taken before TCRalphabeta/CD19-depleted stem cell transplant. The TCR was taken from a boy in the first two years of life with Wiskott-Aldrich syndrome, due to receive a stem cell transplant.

CDR3 coding DNA: TGCAGCGTGCGCGCCATAGCGGGAGGTCTCTACGAGCAGTACTTC. The encoded protein is CSVRAIAGGLYEQYF. This sequence joins TRBV29-1 and TRBJ2-7; 10 bases match TRBD2. The CDR3 length is 15 residues. V dropped 6 bases and J dropped 3; count of bases not matched to a gene: 11. Germline-derived CDR1 and CDR2 are SQVTM and ANQGSEA.